This T cell receptor beta chain was obtained from a study of human versus mouse CDR3 diversity and MHC coevolution. Clones were sequenced by immunoSEQ multiplex PCR, and TCRdb holds only the in-frame ones, with some missing. The sample records tens of thousands of clones, over 85% being singletons. Findings and limits, study-wide: Mice had fewer CDR3 deletions and insertions than humans on average. Clonal inequality was lowest in most of the three human donors. Humans had the largest estimated TCR beta repertoire, 1.5 million to 2 million clonotypes. About 6 MHC II alleles selected the human T cells.

Germline assignment: CDR1 SGHVS and CDR2 FQNEAQ. V lost 1 base and J lost 4, with 14 bases in between. This CDR3 region has 16 residues. Note on this clone: Its antigen is not known.

The chain uses TRBV7-8 and TRBJ1-5; D unresolved. The receptor was isolated from a person aged 25 to 69 in good health. The source material was naive CD4+ T cells from blood. The sample's subset: CD45RO-negative CD62L-positive naive CD4 T cells. The DNA for the CDR3 is TGTGCCAGCAGCTTAGAATATAGTGCGCGAAATCAGCCCCAGCATTTT. It encodes CASSLEYSARNQPQHF.